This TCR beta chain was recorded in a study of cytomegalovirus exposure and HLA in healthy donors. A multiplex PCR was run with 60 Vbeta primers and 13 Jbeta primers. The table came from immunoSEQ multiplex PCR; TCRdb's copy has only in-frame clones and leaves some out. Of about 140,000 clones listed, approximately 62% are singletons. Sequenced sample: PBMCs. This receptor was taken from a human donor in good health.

The CDR3 nucleotides read TGTGCCAGCAGCCGACATACGAACACCGGGGAGCTGTTTTTT. Its protein product is CASSRHTNTGELFF. The chain carries TRBV7-9 and TRBJ2-2; D unresolved. V was cut by 5 bases and J by 0 bases, with 7 bases left in between. Germline V gene lookup returns CDR1 SEHNR and CDR2 FQNEAQ (reference sequence). The CDR3 has 14 amino acids.